One T cell receptor beta chain is described in this entry. Germline CDR1 and CDR2: LNHDA and SQIVND (reference sequence). The trim removed 4 bases at V and 10 bases at J, leaving 9 bases unmatched. This CDR3 is 14 amino acids long. The method was immunoSEQ multiplex PCR; TCRdb's version includes in-frame clones alone and lacks a portion of them. The table has about 77,000 clones, 76% seen once. The data originate from a study of blood T cell repertoires in COVID-19. The overall study: Nucleic acid was either cDNA or gDNA, and it came from T cells, B-cell-depleted T cells, or PBMCs.

The sequenced sample consisted of peripheral blood. This clonotype originated in a man between 65 and 85 years old with active or convalescent COVID-19. This sequence joins TRBV19 and TRBJ1-4; 7 bases match TRBD1. For the CDR3, the DNA is TGTGCCAGTAGTACCACAGGGGACGGGGTAAAACTGTTTTTT. This translates into CASSTTGDGVKLFF.